These T cell receptor beta chains were read from a single sample in a study of chemoradiotherapy in HPV16-positive cancers. TCRdb keeps only in-frame clones here, not all; method: immunoSEQ multiplex PCR. Found here are roughly 3,200 clones, over 80% of them singletons; the top ten hold more than 15%. The input for sequencing was tumor tissue, taken from a patient who underwent chemoradiotherapy. The receptors come from a human donor with HPV-associated anogenital cancer. CDR3s leave out the opening cysteine and the closing phenylalanine or tryptophan. Each record gives: CDR3 protein, V gene, J gene.

CDR3aa: ASSLRDRVYNEQF; v_gene: TRBV7-8; j_gene: TRBJ2-1
CDR3aa: ASSLGGREFSTDTQY; v_gene: TRBV11-2; j_gene: TRBJ2-3
CDR3aa: ASSLFRQGGETQY; v_gene: TRBV5-4; j_gene: TRBJ2-5
CDR3aa: ASSQERDSSYEQY; v_gene: TRBV4-2; j_gene: TRBJ2-7
CDR3aa: ASSQGLIYT; v_gene: TRBV14; j_gene: TRBJ1-2
CDR3aa: ASRGPSVGGYT; v_gene: TRBV10-2; j_gene: TRBJ1-2
CDR3aa: ASSIGGLTRGGTEAF; v_gene: TRBV19; j_gene: TRBJ1-1
CDR3aa: AISGSGQGTDHLVVDTQY; v_gene: TRBV10-3; j_gene: TRBJ2-3
CDR3aa: ASSLRDRGTDTQY; v_gene: TRBV7-8; j_gene: TRBJ2-3
CDR3aa: ASSRRDRGLTDTQY; v_gene: TRBV28; j_gene: TRBJ2-3
CDR3aa: ASSSGPDGNYGYT; v_gene: TRBV11-2; j_gene: TRBJ1-2
CDR3aa: ASSLTSGGTGYNEQF; v_gene: TRBV7-3; j_gene: TRBJ2-1
CDR3aa: ASSHHLFGTHSYADTQY; v_gene: TRBV14; j_gene: TRBJ2-3
CDR3aa: ASSQDLGRPQETQY; v_gene: TRBV4-1; j_gene: TRBJ2-5
CDR3aa: ASSVGDRYNEQF; v_gene: TRBV9; j_gene: TRBJ2-1
CDR3aa: ASRGTLAGSYNEQF; v_gene: TRBV7-9; j_gene: TRBJ2-1
CDR3aa: ASSLLRYEQY; v_gene: TRBV28; j_gene: TRBJ2-7
CDR3aa: ASSLDLKSETQY; v_gene: TRBV5-1; j_gene: TRBJ2-5
CDR3aa: ASSLGNGYGYT; v_gene: TRBV27; j_gene: TRBJ1-2
CDR3aa: ASISIHGQGGYT; v_gene: TRBV2; j_gene: TRBJ1-2
CDR3aa: ASSVGGGYQPQH; v_gene: TRBV19; j_gene: TRBJ1-5
CDR3aa: ASSFGGAGNTIY; v_gene: TRBV11-2; j_gene: TRBJ1-3
CDR3aa: ASSSHRDNQETQY; v_gene: TRBV7-8; j_gene: TRBJ2-5
CDR3aa: ASSDPGGTGELF; v_gene: TRBV6-1; j_gene: TRBJ2-2
CDR3aa: AWSSLGALTPLH; v_gene: TRBV30; j_gene: TRBJ1-6
CDR3aa: ASSSRRAWDEQF; v_gene: TRBV6-6; j_gene: TRBJ2-1
CDR3aa: ATSRAKTEFGTGGSSQY; v_gene: TRBV15; j_gene: TRBJ2-3